The clone carrying this TCR beta chain was seen more than once but under ten times. Its antigen is unknown. The data are from a study of T cell responses to AZD1222 COVID-19 vaccine. Study-level background: Investigators merged groups given second doses at roughly 4 or roughly 12 weeks. Findings and caveats of the study: Repertoire sampling happened only post peak T cell response. The donors showed a predominance of white British ancestry and of females, with possible underestimation of clonal diversity. Reports indicate that nearly half of spike-specific TCRs are directed at unmutated variant regions.

Repertoires were generated with immunoSEQ multiplex PCR, while TCRdb's copy carries only in-frame clones and drops some. This sample has about 140,000 clones, with about 86% found just once. This CDR3 is 15 amino acids long. Germline V CDR1 and CDR2: LNHDA, SQIVND (reference sequence). Trimming took 1 base from V and 2 from J, leaving 11 bases between them. The rearrangement uses TRBV19 and TRBJ1-1; D unclear. The sequences come from peripheral blood, collected on day 0 of AZD1222 vaccination. The clonotype comes from an adult in good health. As DNA, the CDR3 is TGTGCCAGTAGTATAGTTTCAGGCTCCAACACTGAAGCTTTCTTT. This gives the protein CASSIVSGSNTEAFF.